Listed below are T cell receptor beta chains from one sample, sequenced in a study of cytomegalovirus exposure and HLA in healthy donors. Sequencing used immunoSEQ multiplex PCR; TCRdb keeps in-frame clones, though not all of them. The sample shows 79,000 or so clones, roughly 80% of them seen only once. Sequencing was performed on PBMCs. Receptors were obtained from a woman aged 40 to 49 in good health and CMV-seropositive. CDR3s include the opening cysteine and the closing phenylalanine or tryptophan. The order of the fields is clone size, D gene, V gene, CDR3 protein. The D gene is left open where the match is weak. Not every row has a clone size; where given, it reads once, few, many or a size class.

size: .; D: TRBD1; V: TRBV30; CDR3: CAWSASGQGIGSYF
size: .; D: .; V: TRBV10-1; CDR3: CASSESRDLRNQPQHF
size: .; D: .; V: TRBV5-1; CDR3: CASSKAGTSTDTQYF
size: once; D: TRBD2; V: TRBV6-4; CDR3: CASSDLAGGGNEQFF
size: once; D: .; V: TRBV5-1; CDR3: CASKGGLSSYNEQFF
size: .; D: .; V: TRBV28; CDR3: CASSFSSFAGGNTEAFF
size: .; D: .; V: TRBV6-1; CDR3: CASSARQGTDTQYF
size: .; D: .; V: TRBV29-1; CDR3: CSVEGANQDEQYF
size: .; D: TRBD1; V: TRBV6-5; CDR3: CASSKQGVDTEAFF
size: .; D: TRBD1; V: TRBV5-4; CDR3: CASSLSETGLNTEAFF
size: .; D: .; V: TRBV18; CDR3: CASSPRPSGGIQLNTEAFF
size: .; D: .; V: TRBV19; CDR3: CASSIDPTGTQHF
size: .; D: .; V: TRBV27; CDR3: CASSFRTKRSYEQYF
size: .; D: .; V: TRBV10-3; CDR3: CAISQQGGETQYF
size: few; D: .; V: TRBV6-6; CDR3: CASRTGKLVTEAFF
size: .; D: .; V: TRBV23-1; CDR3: CATHGDNRDDGYTF
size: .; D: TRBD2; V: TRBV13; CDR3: CASSLDSGGRDTQYF
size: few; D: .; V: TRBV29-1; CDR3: CSVLEGSSPLHF
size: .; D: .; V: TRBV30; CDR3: CAWTGGNTIYF
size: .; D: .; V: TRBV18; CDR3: CASSALRDPNYNEQFF
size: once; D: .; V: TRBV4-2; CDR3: CASSQQGSYEKLFF
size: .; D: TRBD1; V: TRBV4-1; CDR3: CASSQTDRDTGELFF
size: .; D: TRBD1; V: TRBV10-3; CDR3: CAITIPTGTGYEQYF
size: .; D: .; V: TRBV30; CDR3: CAWMSVSGAGYNSPLHF
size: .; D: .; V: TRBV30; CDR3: CAWSVIANTEAFF
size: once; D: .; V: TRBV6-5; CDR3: CASRSTGSGYTF
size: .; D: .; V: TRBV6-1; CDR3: CASKVPMGSEKLFF
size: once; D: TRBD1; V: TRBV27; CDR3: CASSLSRGLADTQYF
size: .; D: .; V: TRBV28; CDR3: CASSGDSYNEQFF
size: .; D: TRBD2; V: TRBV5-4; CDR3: CASSGTSVDEQFF
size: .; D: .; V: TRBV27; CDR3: CASSFPGGPQHF
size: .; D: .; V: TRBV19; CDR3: CASSLYRDPSYNEQFF
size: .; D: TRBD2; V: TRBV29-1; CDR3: CSVELAGDTQYF
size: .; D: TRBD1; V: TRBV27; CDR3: CASRRTQGSGYGYTF
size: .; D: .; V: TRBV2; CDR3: CASSRDHGQPQHF
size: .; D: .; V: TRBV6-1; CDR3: CASSVRGAEAFF
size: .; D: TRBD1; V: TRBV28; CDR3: CASSPFARGPSQEEKLFF
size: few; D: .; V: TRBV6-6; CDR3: CASSSMNTEAFF
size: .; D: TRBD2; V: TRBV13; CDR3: CASSFRLAGFEQFF
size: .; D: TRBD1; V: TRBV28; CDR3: CASSQRQGTQYF
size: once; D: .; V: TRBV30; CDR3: CASTRLGTDTQYF
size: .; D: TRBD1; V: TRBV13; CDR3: CASSRTGGLYNEQFF
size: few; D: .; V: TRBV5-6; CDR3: CASSLGRTQYF
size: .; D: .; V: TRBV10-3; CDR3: CAISGRDTEAFF
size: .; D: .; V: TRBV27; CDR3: CASSSLFVYTQYF
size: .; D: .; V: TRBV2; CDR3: CASSAQGSPAYEQYF
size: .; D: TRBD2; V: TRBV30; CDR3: CAFRTSGSQEQFF
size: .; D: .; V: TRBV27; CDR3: CASSPGTEQYF
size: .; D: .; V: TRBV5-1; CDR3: CASSLTSRGGYEQFF
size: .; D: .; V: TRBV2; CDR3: CASSGQQYSNQPQHF
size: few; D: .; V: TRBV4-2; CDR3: CASSQDDSSGANVLTF
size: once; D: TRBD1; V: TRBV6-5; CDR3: CASSNSGTGGNQPQHF
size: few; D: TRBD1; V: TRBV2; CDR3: CASRGDRGLMNTEAFF